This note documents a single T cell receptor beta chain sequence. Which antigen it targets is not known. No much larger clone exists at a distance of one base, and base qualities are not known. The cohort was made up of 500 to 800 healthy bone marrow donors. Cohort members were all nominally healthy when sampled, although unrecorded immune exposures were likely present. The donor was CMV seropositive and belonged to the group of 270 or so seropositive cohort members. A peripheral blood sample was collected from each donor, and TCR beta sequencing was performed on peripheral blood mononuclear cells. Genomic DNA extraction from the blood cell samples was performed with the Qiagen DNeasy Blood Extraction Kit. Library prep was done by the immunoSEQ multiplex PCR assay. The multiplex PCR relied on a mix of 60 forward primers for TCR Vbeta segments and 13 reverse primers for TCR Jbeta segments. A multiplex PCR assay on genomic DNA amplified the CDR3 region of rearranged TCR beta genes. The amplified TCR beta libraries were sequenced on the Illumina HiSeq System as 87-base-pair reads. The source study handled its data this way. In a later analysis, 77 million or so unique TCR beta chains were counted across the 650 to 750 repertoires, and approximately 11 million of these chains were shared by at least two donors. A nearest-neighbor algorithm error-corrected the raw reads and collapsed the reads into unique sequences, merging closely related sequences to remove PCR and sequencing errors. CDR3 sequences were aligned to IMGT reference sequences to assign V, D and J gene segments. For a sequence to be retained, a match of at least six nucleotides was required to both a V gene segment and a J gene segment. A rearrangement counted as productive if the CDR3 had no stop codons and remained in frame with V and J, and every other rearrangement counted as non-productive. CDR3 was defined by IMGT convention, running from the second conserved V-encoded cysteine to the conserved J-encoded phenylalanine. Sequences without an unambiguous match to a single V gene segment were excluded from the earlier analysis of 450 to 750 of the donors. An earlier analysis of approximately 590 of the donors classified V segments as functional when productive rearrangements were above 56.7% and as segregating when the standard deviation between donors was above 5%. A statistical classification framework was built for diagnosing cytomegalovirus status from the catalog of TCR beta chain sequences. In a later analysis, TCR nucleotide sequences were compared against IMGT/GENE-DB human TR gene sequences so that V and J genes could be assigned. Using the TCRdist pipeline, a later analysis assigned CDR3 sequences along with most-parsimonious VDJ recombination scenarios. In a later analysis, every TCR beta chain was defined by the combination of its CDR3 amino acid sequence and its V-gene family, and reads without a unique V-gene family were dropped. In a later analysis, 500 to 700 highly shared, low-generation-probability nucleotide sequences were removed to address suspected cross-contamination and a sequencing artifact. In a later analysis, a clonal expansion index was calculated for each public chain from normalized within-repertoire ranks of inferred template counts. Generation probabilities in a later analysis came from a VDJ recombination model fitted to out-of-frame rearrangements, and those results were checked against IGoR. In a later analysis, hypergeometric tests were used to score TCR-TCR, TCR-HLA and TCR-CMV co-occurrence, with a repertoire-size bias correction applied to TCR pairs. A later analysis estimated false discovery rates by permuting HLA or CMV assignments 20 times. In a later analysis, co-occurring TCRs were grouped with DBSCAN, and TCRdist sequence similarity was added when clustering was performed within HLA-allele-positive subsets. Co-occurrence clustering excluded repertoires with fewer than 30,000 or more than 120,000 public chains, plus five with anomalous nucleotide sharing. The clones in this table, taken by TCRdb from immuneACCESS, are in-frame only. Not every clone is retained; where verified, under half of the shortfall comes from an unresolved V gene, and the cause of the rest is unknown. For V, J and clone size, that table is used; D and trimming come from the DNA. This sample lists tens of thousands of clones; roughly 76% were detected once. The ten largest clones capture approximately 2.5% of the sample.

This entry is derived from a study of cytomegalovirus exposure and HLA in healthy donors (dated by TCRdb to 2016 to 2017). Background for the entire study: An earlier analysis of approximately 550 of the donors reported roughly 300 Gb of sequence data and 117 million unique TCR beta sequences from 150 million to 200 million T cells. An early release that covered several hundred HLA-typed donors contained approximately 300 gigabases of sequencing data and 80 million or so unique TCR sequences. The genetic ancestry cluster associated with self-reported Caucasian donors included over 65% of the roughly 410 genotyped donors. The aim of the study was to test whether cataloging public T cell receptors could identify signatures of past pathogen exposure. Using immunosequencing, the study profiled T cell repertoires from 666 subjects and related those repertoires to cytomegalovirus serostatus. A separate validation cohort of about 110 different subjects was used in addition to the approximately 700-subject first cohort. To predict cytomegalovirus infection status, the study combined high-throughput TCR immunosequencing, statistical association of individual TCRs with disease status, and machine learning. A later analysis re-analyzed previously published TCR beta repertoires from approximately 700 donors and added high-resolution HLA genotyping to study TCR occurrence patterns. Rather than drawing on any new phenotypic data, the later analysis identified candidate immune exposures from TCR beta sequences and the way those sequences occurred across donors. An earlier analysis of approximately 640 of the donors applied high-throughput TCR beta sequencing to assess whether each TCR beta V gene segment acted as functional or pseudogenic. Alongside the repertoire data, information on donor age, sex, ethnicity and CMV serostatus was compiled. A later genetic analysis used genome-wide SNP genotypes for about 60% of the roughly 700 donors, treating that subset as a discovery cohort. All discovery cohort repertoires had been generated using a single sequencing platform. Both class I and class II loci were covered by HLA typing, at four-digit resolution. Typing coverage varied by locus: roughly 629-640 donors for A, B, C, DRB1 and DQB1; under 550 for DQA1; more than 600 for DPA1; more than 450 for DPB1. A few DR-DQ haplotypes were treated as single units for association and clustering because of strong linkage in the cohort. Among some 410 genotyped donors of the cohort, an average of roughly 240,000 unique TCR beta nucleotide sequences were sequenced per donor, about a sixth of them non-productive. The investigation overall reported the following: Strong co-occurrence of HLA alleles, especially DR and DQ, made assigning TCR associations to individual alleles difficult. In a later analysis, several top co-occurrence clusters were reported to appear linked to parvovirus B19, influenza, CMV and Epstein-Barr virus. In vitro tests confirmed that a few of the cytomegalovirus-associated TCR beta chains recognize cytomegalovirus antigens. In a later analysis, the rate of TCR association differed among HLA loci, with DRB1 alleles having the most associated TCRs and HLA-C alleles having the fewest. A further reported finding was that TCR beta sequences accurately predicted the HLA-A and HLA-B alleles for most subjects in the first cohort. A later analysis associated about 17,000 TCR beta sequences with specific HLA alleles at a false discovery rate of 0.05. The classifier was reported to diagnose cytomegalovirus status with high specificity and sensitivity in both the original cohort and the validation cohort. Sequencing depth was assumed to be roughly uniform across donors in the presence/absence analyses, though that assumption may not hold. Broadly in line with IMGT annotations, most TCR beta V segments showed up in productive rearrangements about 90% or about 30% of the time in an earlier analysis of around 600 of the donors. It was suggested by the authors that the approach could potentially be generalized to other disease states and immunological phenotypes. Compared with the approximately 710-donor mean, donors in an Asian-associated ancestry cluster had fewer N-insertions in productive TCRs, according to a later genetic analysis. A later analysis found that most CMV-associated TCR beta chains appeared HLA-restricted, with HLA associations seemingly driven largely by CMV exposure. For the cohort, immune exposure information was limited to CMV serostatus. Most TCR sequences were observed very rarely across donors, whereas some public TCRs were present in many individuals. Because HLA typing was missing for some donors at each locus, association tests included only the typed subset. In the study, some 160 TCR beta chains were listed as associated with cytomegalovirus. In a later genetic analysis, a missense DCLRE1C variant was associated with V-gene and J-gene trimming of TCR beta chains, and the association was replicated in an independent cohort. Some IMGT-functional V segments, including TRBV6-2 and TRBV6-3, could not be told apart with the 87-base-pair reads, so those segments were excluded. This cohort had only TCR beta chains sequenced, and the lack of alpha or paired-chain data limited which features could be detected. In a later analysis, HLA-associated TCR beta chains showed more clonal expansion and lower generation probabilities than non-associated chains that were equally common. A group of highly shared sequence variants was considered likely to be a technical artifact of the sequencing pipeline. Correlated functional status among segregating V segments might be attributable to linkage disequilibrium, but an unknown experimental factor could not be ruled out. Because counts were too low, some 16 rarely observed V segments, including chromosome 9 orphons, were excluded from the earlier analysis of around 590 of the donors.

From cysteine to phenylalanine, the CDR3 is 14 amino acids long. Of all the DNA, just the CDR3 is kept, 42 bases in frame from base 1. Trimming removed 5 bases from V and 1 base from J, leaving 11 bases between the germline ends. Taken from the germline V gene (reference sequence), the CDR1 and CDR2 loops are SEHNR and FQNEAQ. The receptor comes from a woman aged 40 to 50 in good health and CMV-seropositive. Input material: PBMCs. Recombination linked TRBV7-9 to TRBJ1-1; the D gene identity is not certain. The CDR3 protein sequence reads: CASSKNTENTEAFF. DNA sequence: TGTGCCAGCAGCAAGAATACAGAGAACACTGAAGCTTTCTTT.